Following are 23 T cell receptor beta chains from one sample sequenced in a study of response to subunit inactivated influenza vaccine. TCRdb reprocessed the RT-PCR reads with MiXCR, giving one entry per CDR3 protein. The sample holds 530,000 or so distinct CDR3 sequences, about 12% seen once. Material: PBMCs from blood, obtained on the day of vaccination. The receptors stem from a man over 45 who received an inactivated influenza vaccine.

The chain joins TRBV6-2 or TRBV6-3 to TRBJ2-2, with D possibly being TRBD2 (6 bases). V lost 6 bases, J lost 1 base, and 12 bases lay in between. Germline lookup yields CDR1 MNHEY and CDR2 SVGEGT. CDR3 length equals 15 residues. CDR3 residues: CASSGGSRNTGELFF. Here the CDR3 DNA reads TGTGCCAGCAGCGGAGGGTCGAGGAACACCGGGGAGCTGTTTTTT.

CDR3 coding DNA: TGCAGTGCTAGGGGGACAGGGGGCGGCAATGAGCAGTTCTTC. The encoded protein is CSARGTGGGNEQFF. J is TRBJ2-1 and V is TRBV20-1, with TRBD1 identical over 12 bases. The V segment lost 3 bases and the J segment 6 bases; nucleotides outside the gene matches: 3. The CDR3 is 14 amino acids. The germline gives CDR1 DFQATT, CDR2 SNEGSKA (reference sequence).

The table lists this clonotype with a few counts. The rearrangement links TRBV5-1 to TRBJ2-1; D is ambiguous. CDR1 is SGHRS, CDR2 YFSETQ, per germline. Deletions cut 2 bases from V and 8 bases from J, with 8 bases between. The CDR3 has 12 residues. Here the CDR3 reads CASSFDRDEQFF. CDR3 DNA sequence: TGCGCCAGCAGCTTTGATCGCGATGAGCAGTTCTTC.

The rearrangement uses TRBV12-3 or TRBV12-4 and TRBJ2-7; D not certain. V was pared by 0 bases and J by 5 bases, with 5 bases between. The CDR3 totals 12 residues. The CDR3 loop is CASSLASDEQYF. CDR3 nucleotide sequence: TGTGCCAGCAGTTTAGCGTCCGACGAGCAGTACTTC.

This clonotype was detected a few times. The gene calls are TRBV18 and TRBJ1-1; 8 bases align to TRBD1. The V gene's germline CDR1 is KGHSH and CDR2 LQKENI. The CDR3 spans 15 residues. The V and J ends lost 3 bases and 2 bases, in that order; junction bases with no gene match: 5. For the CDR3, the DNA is TGTGCCAGCTCACCGCAGGGACAGGCTAACACTGAAGCTTTCTTT. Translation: CASSPQGQANTEAFF.

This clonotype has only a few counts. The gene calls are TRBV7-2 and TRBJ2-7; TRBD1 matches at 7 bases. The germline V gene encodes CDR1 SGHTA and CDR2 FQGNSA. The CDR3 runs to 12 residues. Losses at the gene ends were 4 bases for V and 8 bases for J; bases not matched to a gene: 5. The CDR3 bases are TGTGCCAGCAGCTCCGACAGGGTGAAGCAGTACTTC. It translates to CASSSDRVKQYF. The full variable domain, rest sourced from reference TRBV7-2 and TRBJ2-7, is GAGVSQSPSNKVTEKGKDVELRCDPISGHTALYWYRQSLGQGLEFLIYFQGNSAPDKSGLPSDRFSAERTGGSVSTLTIQRTQQEDSAVYLCASSSDRVKQYFGPGTRLTVT.

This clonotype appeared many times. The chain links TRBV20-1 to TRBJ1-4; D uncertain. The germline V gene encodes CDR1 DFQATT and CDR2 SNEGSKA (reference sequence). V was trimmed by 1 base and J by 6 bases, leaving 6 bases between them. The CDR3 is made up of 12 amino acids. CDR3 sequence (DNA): TGCAGTGCTAGAGTGGGCTATGAAAAACTGTTTTTT. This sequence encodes CSARVGYEKLFF.

CDR3 coding DNA: TGTGCCAGCAGCCGCCGACAGGGATCGTTAGGCGAGCAGTACTTC. Its protein is CASSRRQGSLGEQYF. The chain uses TRBV7-9 and TRBJ2-7, with 7 bases aligning to TRBD1. There are 15 residues in the CDR3. Per the germline V gene, CDR1 is SEHNR and CDR2 is FQNEAQ (reference sequence). V was pared by 5 bases and J by 6 bases, with 13 bases of the junction left unmatched.

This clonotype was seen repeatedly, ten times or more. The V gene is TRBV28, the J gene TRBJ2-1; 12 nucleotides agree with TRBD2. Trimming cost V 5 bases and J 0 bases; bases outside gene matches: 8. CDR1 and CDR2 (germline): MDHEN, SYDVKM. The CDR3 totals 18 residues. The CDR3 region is CASSATSGGLSSYNEQFF. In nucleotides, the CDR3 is TGTGCCAGCAGTGCAACTAGCGGGGGGCTAAGCTCCTACAATGAGCAGTTCTTC. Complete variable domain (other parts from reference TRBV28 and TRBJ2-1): DVKVTQSSRYLVKRTGEKVFLECVQDMDHENMFWYRQDPGLGLRLIYFSYDVKMKEKGDIPEGYSVSREKKERFSLILESASTNQTSMYLCASSATSGGLSSYNEQFFGPGTRLTVL.

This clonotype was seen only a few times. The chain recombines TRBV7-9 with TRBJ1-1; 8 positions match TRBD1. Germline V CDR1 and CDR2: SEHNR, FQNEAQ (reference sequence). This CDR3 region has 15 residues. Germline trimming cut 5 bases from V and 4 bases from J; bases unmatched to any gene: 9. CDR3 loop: CASSTSDRASTEAFF. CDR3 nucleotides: TGTGCCAGCAGCACCTCGGACAGGGCGAGCACTGAAGCTTTCTTT.

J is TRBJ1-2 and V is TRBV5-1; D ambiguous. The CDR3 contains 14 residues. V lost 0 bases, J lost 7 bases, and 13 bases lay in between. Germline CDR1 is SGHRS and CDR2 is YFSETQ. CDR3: CASSLAGMGSGYTF. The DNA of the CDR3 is TGCGCCAGCAGCTTGGCCGGGATGGGATCTGGCTACACCTTC.

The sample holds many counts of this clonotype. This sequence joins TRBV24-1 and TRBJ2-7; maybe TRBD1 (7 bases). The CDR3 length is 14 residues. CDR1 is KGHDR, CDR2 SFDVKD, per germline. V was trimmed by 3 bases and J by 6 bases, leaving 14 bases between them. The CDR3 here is CATSDLGGGGEQYF. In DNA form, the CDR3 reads TGTGCCACCAGTGATCTCGGAGGGGGCGGCGAGCAGTACTTC.

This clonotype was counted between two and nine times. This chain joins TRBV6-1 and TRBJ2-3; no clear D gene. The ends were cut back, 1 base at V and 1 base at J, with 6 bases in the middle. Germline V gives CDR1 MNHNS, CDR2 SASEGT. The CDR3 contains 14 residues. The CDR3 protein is CASSEGMRTDTQYF. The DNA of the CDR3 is TGTGCCAGCAGTGAAGGGATGCGCACAGATACGCAGTATTTT.

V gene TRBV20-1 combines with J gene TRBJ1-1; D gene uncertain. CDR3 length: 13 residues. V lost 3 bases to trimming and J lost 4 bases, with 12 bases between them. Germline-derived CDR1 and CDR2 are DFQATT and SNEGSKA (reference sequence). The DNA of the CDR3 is TGCAGTGCTAGGATAGGAAGTTTCACTGAAGCTTTCTTT. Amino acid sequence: CSARIGSFTEAFF.

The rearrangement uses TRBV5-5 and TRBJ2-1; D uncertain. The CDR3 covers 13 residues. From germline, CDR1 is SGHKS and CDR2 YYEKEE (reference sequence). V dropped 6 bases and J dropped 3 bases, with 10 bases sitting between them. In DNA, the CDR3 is TGTGCCAGCAACCCAGTGAACTACAATGAGCAGTTCTTC. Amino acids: CASNPVNYNEQFF. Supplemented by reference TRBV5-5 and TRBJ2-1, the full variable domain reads DAGVTQSPTHLIKTRGQQVTLRCSPISGHKSVSWYQQVLGQGPQFIFQYYEKEERGRGNFPDRFSARQFPNYSSELNVNALLLGDSALYLCASNPVNYNEQFFGPGTRLTVL.

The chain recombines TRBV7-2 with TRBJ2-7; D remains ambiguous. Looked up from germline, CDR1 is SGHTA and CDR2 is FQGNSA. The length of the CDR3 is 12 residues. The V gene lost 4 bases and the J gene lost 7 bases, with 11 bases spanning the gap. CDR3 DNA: TGTGCCAGCAGCTATGATATAAGGGAGCAGTACTTC. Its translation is CASSYDIREQYF.

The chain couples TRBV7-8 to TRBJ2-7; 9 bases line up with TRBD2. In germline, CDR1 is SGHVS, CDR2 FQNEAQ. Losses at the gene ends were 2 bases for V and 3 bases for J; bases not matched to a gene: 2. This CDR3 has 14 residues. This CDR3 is CASSLRLADYEQYF. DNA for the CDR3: TGTGCCAGCAGCTTAAGACTAGCGGACTACGAGCAGTACTTC.

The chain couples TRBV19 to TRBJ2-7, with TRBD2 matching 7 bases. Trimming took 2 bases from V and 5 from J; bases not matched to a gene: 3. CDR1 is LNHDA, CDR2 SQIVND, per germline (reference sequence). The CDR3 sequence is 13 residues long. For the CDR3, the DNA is TGTGCCAGTAGTATAACCGGGGGGAACGAGCAGTACTTC. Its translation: CASSITGGNEQYF.

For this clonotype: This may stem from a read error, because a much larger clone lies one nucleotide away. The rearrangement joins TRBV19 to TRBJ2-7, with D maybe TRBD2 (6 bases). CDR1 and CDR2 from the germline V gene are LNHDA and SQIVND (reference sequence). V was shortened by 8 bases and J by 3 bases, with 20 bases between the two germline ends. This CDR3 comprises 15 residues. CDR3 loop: CASRPMGGRDYEQYF. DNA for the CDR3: TGTGCCAGTCGCCCCATGGGGGGTAGAGACTACGAGCAGTACTTC.

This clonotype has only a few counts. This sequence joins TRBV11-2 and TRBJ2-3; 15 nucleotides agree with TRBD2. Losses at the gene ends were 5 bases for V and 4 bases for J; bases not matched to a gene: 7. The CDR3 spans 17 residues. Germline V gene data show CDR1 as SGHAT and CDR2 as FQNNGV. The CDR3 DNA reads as TGTGCCAGCAGCAAAGGACTAGCGGGGGGGCGGTCAGATACGCAGTATTTT. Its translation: CASSKGLAGGRSDTQYF.

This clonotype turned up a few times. CDR3: CASSSKSRDEQFF. CDR3 sequence (DNA): TGTGCCAGCAGTTCCAAGTCCAGGGATGAGCAGTTCTTC. This chain uses TRBV6-2 or TRBV6-3 with TRBJ2-1; tentatively, D is TRBD1 (5 bases). This CDR3 region has 13 residues. Germline V gene sequence: CDR1 MNHEY, CDR2 SVGEGT. Deletions cut 4 bases from V and 8 bases from J, with 12 bases between.

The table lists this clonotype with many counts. CDR3 residues: CSVFTGEKLFF. CDR3 coding DNA: TGCAGCGTCTTCACAGGAGAAAAACTGTTTTTT. The chain combines TRBV29-1 with TRBJ1-4, with a tentative D call TRBD1 (5 bases). CDR3 length: 11 amino acids. Germline V gene data show CDR1 as SQVTM and CDR2 as ANQGSEA. V dropped 6 bases and J dropped 8 bases, with 10 bases sitting between them.

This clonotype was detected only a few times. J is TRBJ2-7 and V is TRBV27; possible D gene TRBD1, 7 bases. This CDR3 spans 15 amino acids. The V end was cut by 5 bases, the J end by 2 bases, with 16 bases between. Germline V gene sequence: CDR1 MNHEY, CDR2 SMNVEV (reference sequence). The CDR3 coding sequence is TGTGCCAGCAGTCAGACAGGGACTGATCCCTACGAGCAGTACTTC. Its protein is CASSQTGTDPYEQYF.